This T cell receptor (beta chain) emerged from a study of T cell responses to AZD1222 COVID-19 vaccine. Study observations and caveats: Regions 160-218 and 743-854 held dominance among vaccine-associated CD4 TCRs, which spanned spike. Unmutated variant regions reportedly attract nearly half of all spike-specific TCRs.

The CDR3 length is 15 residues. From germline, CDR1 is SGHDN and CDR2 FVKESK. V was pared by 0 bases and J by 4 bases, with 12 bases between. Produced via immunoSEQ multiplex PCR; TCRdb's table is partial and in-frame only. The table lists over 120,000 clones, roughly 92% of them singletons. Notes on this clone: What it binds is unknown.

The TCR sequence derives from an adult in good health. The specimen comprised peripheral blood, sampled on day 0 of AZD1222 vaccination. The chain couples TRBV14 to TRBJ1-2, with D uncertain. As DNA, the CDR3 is TGTGCCAGCAGCCAAGATCTTAGGGATCCCTATGGCTACACCTTC. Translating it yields CASSQDLRDPYGYTF. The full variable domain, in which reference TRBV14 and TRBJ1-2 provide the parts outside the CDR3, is EAGVTQFPSHSVIEKGQTVTLRCDPISGHDNLYWYRRVMGKEIKFLLHFVKESKQDESGMPNNRFLAERTGGTYSTLKVQPAELEDSGVYFCASSQDLRDPYGYTFGSGTRLTVV.